Listed here is a single TCR beta chain. CDR3 length: 14 amino acids. V trimming: 3 bases; J trimming: 5 bases; junction bases outside the gene matches: 4. The germline CDR1 and CDR2 sequences are SGHDT and YYEEEE. For the second PCR, which ran for roughly 7 to 11 cycles, a sample-barcoded 5' primer and a J-beta primer mix were used. TCRdb used MiXCR to reprocess the 5' RACE reads, holding one entry per CDR3 protein. The sample has fewer than 1.5 million distinct CDR3 sequences, about 40% seen once. The entry originates in a study of blood T cells in healthy people across ages. Sequenced material: blood. The TCR comes from a woman aged 18-29 years in good health. The V gene is TRBV5-6, the J gene TRBJ2-5; 10 nucleotides agree with TRBD1. CDR3 amino acids: CASSWDRGPETQYF. The CDR3 DNA sequence: TGTGCCAGCAGCTGGGACAGGGGACCGGAGACCCAGTACTTC.